This TCR beta chain was captured by sequencing in a study of blood T cell repertoires in COVID-19. Overall study context: Samples representing acute and convalescent COVID-19 were sourced from the United States, Italy and Spain.

Repertoires were generated with immunoSEQ multiplex PCR, while TCRdb's copy carries only in-frame clones and drops some. The top ten hold about 22% of the sample, which has more than 9,000 clones, 85% to 90% seen once. This CDR3 has 14 residues. The V gene's germline CDR1 is SQVTM and CDR2 ANQGSEA. V trimming: 6 bases; J trimming: 5 bases; junction bases outside the gene matches: 6. The receptor was isolated from a woman aged 55-70 years with active COVID-19. Sequencing was performed on peripheral blood. The V and J genes are TRBV29-1 and TRBJ2-2; 10 bases align to TRBD1. In DNA, the CDR3 is TGCAGCGTGGGGACAGGGGTTAGAACCGGGGAGCTGTTTTTT. It is translated as CSVGTGVRTGELFF.